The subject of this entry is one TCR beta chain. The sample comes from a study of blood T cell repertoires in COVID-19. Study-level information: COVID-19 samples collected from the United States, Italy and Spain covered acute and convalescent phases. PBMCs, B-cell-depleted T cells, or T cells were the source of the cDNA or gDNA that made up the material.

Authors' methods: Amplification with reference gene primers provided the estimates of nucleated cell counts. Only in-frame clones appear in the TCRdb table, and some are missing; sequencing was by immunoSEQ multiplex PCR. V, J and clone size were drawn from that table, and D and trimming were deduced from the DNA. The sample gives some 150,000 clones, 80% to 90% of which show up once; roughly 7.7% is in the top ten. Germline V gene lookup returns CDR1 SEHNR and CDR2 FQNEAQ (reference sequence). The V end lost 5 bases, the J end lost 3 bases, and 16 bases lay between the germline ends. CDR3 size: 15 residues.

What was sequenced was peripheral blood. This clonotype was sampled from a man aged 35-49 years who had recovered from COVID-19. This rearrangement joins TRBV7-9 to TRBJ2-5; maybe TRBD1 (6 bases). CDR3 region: CASSSRGHSKETQYF. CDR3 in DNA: TGTGCCAGCAGCAGCCGGGGACACTCGAAAGAGACCCAGTACTTC.